These 21 T cell receptor beta chains were all obtained from the same sample, sequenced in a study of vaccination and CD4 T cells after COVID-19 (dated by TCRdb to the early 2020s). Explained via the paper, the time point label denotes: late sampling 161 to 241 days after vaccination in a few convalescent patients. The treatment or condition tag for this specimen amounts to: roughly 11-day PBMC culture with coronavirus spike peptide pools or control peptides (ViraFEST assay). What these receptors recognize is not known. The library was prepared using PCR. Sequencing used an Illumina iSeq 100. At the Johns Hopkins FTIC core, DNA from the cultured CD4+ T cells underwent TCR sequencing with the Oncomine TCR Beta short-read assay. In-frame beta chains were kept once TCRdb had trimmed the public reads at Q25 with fastp and called clones with MiXCR. Every CDR3 protein is listed once, alongside the most common genes and DNA of its rows. For this sample there are 15,000 to 20,000 distinct CDR3 sequences; 44% appear just once. The top ten hold under 20% of the sample.

This material consisted of CD4+ T cells from blood, cultured in vitro, taken about 7 months after SARS-CoV-2 vaccination. These receptors were collected from a human donor who had recovered from COVID-19.

The rearrangement uses TRBV27 and TRBJ2-3; 15 bases agree with TRBD2. This CDR3 comprises 16 residues. J was trimmed by 4 bases and V by 7 bases; bases with no gene match: 6. Per germline, CDR1 MNHEY and CDR2 SMNVEV (reference sequence). The CDR3 region is CASTTGLAGGSDTQYF. The CDR3 DNA reads as TGTGCCAGCACAACCGGACTAGCGGGAGGGTCAGATACGCAGTATTTT.

This clonotype was recorded once. One end of the junction fails to match germline, which may point to a read error. V and J are TRBV24-1 and TRBJ2-5; 11 nucleotides agree with TRBD1. The CDR3 is made up of 15 amino acids. The V gene's germline CDR1 is KGHDR and CDR2 SFDVKD. DNA for the CDR3: TGTGCCACCAGTGACCGGACAGGGGGCCAAGAGGCCCAGTACTTC. This sequence encodes CATSDRTGGQEAQYF.

CDR3 coding DNA: TGTGCCAGCTCACTGAGGAACACTGAAGCTTTCTTT. Translation gives CASSLRNTEAFF. The chain is built from TRBV18 and TRBJ1-1, with D hard to call. Germline CDR1 is KGHSH and CDR2 is LQKENI. Trimming pared 4 bases from V and 1 base from J, leaving 4 bases between. CDR3 length equals 12 residues.

V is TRBV24-1 and J is TRBJ2-5; no clear D gene. The CDR3 runs 11 residues. Germline CDR1 is KGHDR and CDR2 is SFDVKD. Trimming took 0 bases from V and 5 from J, leaving 0 bases between them. CDR3 loop: CATSDLETQYF. In DNA, the CDR3 is TGTGCCACCAGTGATTTGGAGACCCAGTACTTC.

This clonotype is judged medium-sized. The CDR3: CASTPTSGNEQFF. The CDR3 nucleotides read TGTGCCAGCACGCCAACTAGCGGGAATGAGCAGTTCTTC. The chain joins TRBV11-1 to TRBJ2-1, with 9 bases aligning to TRBD2. Germline V gives CDR1 SGHAT, CDR2 FQDESV (reference sequence). This CDR3 comprises 13 residues. V lost 7 bases to trimming and J lost 7 bases; unmatched junction nucleotides: 5.

The rearrangement links TRBV19 to TRBJ2-5; D not certain. Germline V gene sequence: CDR1 LNHDA, CDR2 SQIVND (reference sequence). The CDR3 sequence is 14 residues long. Deletions cut 5 bases from V and 1 base from J, with 11 bases between. DNA of the CDR3: TGTGCCAGTAGTGTTCGAGACCGCCAAGAGACCCAGTACTTC. It translates to CASSVRDRQETQYF.

The rearrangement uses TRBV20-1 and TRBJ1-5, with TRBD1 matching 7 bases. After removal of 5 bases from V and 3 bases from J, the junction contained 4 bases not matched to a gene. The CDR3 sequence is 13 residues long. CDR1 is DFQATT and CDR2 is SNEGSKA in the germline V gene (reference sequence). CDR3 DNA: TGCAGTGCTCGGGACAGCCCCAATCAGCCCCAGCATTTT. It yields the protein CSARDSPNQPQHF.

This chain joins TRBV6-1 and TRBJ1-3, with 8 nucleotides matching TRBD1. V dropped 6 bases and J dropped 0; count of bases not matched to a gene: 13. CDR3 length: 18 amino acids. Germline CDR1 reads MNHNS; CDR2 reads SASEGT. CDR3 DNA: TGTGCCAGCAGACCTACCCCGGGACAGGTCCGCTCTGGAAACACCATATATTTT. This codes for CASRPTPGQVRSGNTIYF.

The chain carries TRBV24-1 and TRBJ2-3; 15 bases line up with TRBD2. J lost 0 bases, V lost 9 bases, and 12 bases had no gene match. Germline V CDR1 and CDR2: KGHDR, SFDVKD. The CDR3 consists of 19 residues. This CDR3 reads CATSPGTSGGTTSTDTQYF. The CDR3 bases are TGTGCCACCTCTCCCGGGACTAGCGGGGGGACAACTAGCACAGATACGCAGTATTTT.

The genes are TRBV6-5 and TRBJ2-5; no clear D. V lost 1 base to trimming and J lost 4 bases, with 10 bases between them. Germline V gene data show CDR1 as MNHEY and CDR2 as SVGAGI. The CDR3 length is 14 residues. DNA for the CDR3: TGTGCCAGCAGTTACTGGGGTGGTGCAGAGACCCAGTACTTC. Encoded protein: CASSYWGGAETQYF.

CDR3 nucleotide sequence: TGCAGTGCACCGAGGGGGGTATCAGATACGCAGTATTTT. This gives the protein CSAPRGVSDTQYF. The V gene is TRBV20-1, the J gene TRBJ2-3, with D perhaps matching TRBD1 or TRBD2 (6 bases each). V shed 6 bases and J shed 4 bases, with 14 bases lying between them. The CDR3 is 13 residues long. Germline V gene data show CDR1 as DFQATT and CDR2 as SNEGSKA (reference sequence).

The rearrangement joins TRBV29-1 to TRBJ2-3; D is unresolved. CDR1 and CDR2 from the germline V gene are SQVTM and ANQGSEA. There are 14 residues in the CDR3. With 4 bases removed from V and 6 bases from J, the gap between germline ends came to 17 bases. CDR3 region: CSVVGQWRLDTQYF. The CDR3 bases are TGCAGCGTTGTCGGCCAATGGCGTCTGGATACGCAGTATTTT.

The rearrangement joins TRBV7-9 to TRBJ1-1; perhaps TRBD1 as D (6 bases). In germline, CDR1 is SEHNR, CDR2 FQNEAQ (reference sequence). CDR3 length: 13 residues. V gave up 1 base and J gave up 5 bases, with 8 bases separating them. Here the CDR3 DNA reads TGTGCCAGCAGCTTAGAACAGGGAACTGAAGCTTTCTTT. This gives the protein CASSLEQGTEAFF.

The chain recombines TRBV20-1 with TRBJ2-7; 10 bases are a match to TRBD2. The ends lost 0 bases at V and 6 bases at J; junction bases unmatched: 5. This CDR3 is 14 amino acids long. Germline V gives CDR1 DFQATT, CDR2 SNEGSKA (reference sequence). CDR3 sequence (DNA): TGCAGTGCTAGAGATGCTAGCGGGAGTTCCGAGCAGTACTTC. Amino acid sequence: CSARDASGSSEQYF.

The V and J genes are TRBV10-3 and TRBJ1-5; 7 positions agree with TRBD1. The germline V gene encodes CDR1 ENHRY and CDR2 SYGVKD. The CDR3 runs 13 residues. Losses at the gene ends were 4 bases for V and 7 bases for J; bases not matched to a gene: 4. The CDR3 DNA follows: TGTGCCATCAGTGGGACAGGACAGCAGCCCCAGCATTTT. Protein: CAISGTGQQPQHF.

This clonotype was picked up a small number of times. V gene TRBV6-5 combines with J gene TRBJ2-5, with D perhaps being TRBD1 or TRBD2 (5 bases each). Germline CDR1 and CDR2: MNHEY and SVGAGI. V lost 2 bases, J lost 2 bases, and 15 bases lay in between. There are 16 residues in the CDR3. The CDR3: CASSYTGWGSQETQYF. In DNA, the CDR3 is TGTGCCAGCAGTTACACGGGTTGGGGGTCTCAAGAGACCCAGTACTTC.

The chain uses TRBV28 and TRBJ1-2, with D maybe TRBD1 (6 bases). The CDR3 consists of 12 residues. CDR1 is MDHEN, CDR2 SYDVKM, per germline. The ends were cut back, 6 bases at V and 4 bases at J, with 9 bases in the middle. CDR3 protein: CASRLQGYGYTF. Here the CDR3 DNA reads TGTGCCAGCAGACTACAGGGCTATGGCTACACCTTC.

The chain links TRBV7-2 to TRBJ1-3; possibly TRBD1 for D (5 bases). This CDR3 region has 15 residues. V gave up 5 bases and J gave up 3 bases, with 14 bases separating them. CDR1 SGHTA and CDR2 FQGNSA come from the germline V gene. The CDR3 bases are TGTGCCAGCAGCCCCAGACAGCTTCGTGGAAACACCATATATTTT. Amino acid sequence: CASSPRQLRGNTIYF. The variable domain in full, with the rest retrieved from reference TRBV7-2 and TRBJ1-3, is GAGVSQSPSNKVTEKGKDVELRCDPISGHTALYWYRQSLGQGLEFLIYFQGNSAPDKSGLPSDRFSAERTGGSVSTLTIQRTQQEDSAVYLCASSPRQLRGNTIYFGEGSWLTVV.

This sequence joins TRBV12-3 or TRBV12-4 and TRBJ2-1; 11 positions agree with TRBD2. J was trimmed by 10 bases and V by 8 bases; bases with no gene match: 13. This CDR3 comprises 15 residues. The CDR3 region has the DNA TGTGCCAGCGGAAATAGCGGGGGGGCTCTAGGAGAGCAGTTCTTC. It encodes CASGNSGGALGEQFF.

V and J are TRBV6-2 or TRBV6-3 and TRBJ2-5, with 7 nucleotides matching TRBD1. CDR1 is MNHEY and CDR2 is SVGEGT in the germline V gene. V was clipped by 8 bases and J by 5 bases; unmatched bases: 14. The length of the CDR3 is 15 residues. CDR3 loop: CASRVLGGSKETQYF. For the CDR3, the DNA is TGTGCCAGCCGAGTACTAGGGGGCTCGAAGGAGACCCAGTACTTC.

The J gene is TRBJ1-2, the V gene TRBV20-1; possibly TRBD1 for D (6 bases). This CDR3 has 12 amino acids. Trimming removed 0 bases at V and 6 bases at J, with 8 bases between. Germline V gene sequence: CDR1 DFQATT, CDR2 SNEGSKA (reference sequence). CDR3 residues: CSARDYRDGYTF. The CDR3 DNA sequence: TGCAGTGCTAGAGATTACAGGGATGGCTACACCTTC.